Detailed here is one TCR beta chain. This record comes from a study of blood T cell repertoires in COVID-19. Study as a whole: Collection of acute and convalescent COVID-19 samples took place in the United States, Italy and Spain. Sample material is recorded as cDNA or gDNA derived from T cells, B-cell-depleted T cells, or PBMCs.

Germline loops: CDR1 LNHDA, CDR2 SQIVND (reference sequence). V dropped 3 bases and J dropped 6; count of bases not matched to a gene: 2. The CDR3 is 14 amino acids. Using immunoSEQ multiplex PCR, the repertoire was profiled, and TCRdb retains in-frame clones only, with some absent. The sample contains under 300,000 clones, roughly 88% of which appear only once. The V call is TRBV19, the J call TRBJ2-2; 9 bases line up with TRBD1. Sequences were obtained from peripheral blood. The receptor was derived from a woman aged 25 to 39 with acute or convalescent COVID-19. Written as DNA, the CDR3 is TGTGCCAGTAGTATTAGGACAGGGGCCGGGGAGCTGTTTTTT. This sequence encodes CASSIRTGAGELFF.